This T cell receptor (beta chain) was retrieved from a study of vaccination effects on CD4 cells after COVID-19. Points from the study as a whole: Marked clonal contraction of infection- and vaccine-induced clones was seen late after vaccination.

Before any sequencing was done, the ViraFEST assay used viral peptide pools to expand antigen-specific CD4+ T cells. An approximately 10-day culture period preceded the isolation of CD4+ T cells. Cultivation was performed at approximately 2.1 million PBMC per well with about 9.6 IU/ml IL-2 and approximately 10 ug/ml peptides added. Half-medium changes using IL-2 medium occurred on days 3 and 7. Produced via immunoSEQ multiplex PCR; TCRdb's table is partial and in-frame only. The repertoire holds fewer than 65,000 clones, with 75% to 85% as singletons. In the case of this clone: As yet, its antigen is unknown.

This sample comprised CD4+ T cells from PBMCs cultured with HCoV-229E spike peptides, obtained before COVID-19 vaccination. This TCR derives from a human donor who received a COVID-19 vaccine.

In DNA, the CDR3 is TGTGCCAGCACCGGACTGTACACTGAAGCTTTCTTT. Residues: CASTGLYTEAFF. V is TRBV2 and J is TRBJ1-1; D remains ambiguous. V gave up 7 bases and J gave up 3 bases, with 9 bases separating them. CDR1 is SNHLY and CDR2 is FYNNEI in the germline V gene. The CDR3 consists of 12 residues.